Following are 29 T cell receptor beta chains from one sample sequenced in a study of T cell responses to AZD1222 COVID-19 vaccine. TCRdb's copy holds only in-frame clones and misses some; the assay was immunoSEQ multiplex PCR. The sample gives roughly 100,000 clones, roughly 90% of which show up once; about 2.3% is in the top ten. The material was peripheral blood, obtained on day 0 of AZD1222 vaccination. The receptors were sampled from an adult in good health.

The CDR3: CASSPSPTGLAGNNEQFF. The CDR3 bases are TGTGCCAGCAGCCCGTCACCTACGGGACTAGCGGGGAACAATGAGCAGTTCTTC. The rearrangement links TRBV7-9 to TRBJ2-1; the match to TRBD2 covers 13 bases. Trimming cost V 5 bases and J 5 bases; bases outside gene matches: 12. This CDR3 contains 18 residues. Looked up from germline, CDR1 is SEHNR and CDR2 is FQNEAQ (reference sequence).

The chain employs TRBV6-5 and TRBJ2-7; tentative D call: TRBD1 (5 bases). Looked up from germline, CDR1 is MNHEY and CDR2 is SVGAGI. The CDR3 contains 15 residues. V was trimmed by 0 bases and J by 2 bases, leaving 11 bases between them. The CDR3, as DNA: TGTGCCAGCAGTTACTCCATACAGGTCGCCTACGAGCAGTACTTC. It encodes CASSYSIQVAYEQYF.

The chain is built from TRBV4-3 and TRBJ2-7; unclear D gene. V lost 3 bases, J lost 0 bases, and 9 bases lay in between. This CDR3 has 14 residues. CDR1 is LGHNA, CDR2 YSLEER, per germline. In DNA, the CDR3 is TGCGCCAGCAGCCAGGATACGGTCTCCTACGAGCAGTACTTC. Encoded protein: CASSQDTVSYEQYF.

The chain recombines TRBV28 with TRBJ2-1; 8 bases align to TRBD2. The CDR3 is 15 amino acids. Unmatched junction bases numbered 5, after V lost 5 bases and J lost 2 bases. The germline CDR1 and CDR2 sequences are MDHEN and SYDVKM. CDR3: CASSPLAGAYNEQFF. Written as DNA, the CDR3 is TGTGCCAGCAGTCCCCTAGCGGGCGCCTACAATGAGCAGTTCTTC. Full variable domain (outside the CDR3, taken from reference TRBV28 and TRBJ2-1): DVKVTQSSRYLVKRTGEKVFLECVQDMDHENMFWYRQDPGLGLRLIYFSYDVKMKEKGDIPEGYSVSREKKERFSLILESASTNQTSMYLCASSPLAGAYNEQFFGPGTRLTVL.

The chain links TRBV12-3 or TRBV12-4 to TRBJ2-1; TRBD2 matches at 7 bases. Trimming cost V 10 bases and J 3 bases; bases outside gene matches: 6. There are 13 residues in the CDR3. The CDR3 loop is CATRGGVYNEQFF. The CDR3 region has the DNA TGTGCCACCCGTGGGGGGGTCTACAATGAGCAGTTCTTC.

This rearrangement joins TRBV6-2 or TRBV6-3 to TRBJ2-7; TRBD1 might be the D (5 bases). V lost 4 bases, J lost 0 bases, and 10 bases lay in between. The CDR3 spans 14 residues. Germline CDR1 is MNHEY and CDR2 is SVGEGT. The CDR3 nucleotides are TGTGCCAGCAGTTCTTTGACAGACTCCTACGAGCAGTACTTC. The encoded protein is CASSSLTDSYEQYF.

This clone has just one count. V gene TRBV4-3 combines with J gene TRBJ2-1; no clear D gene. Trimming took off 0 bases at V and 0 bases at J, with 15 bases between the two ends. The CDR3 totals 18 residues. Germline V CDR1 and CDR2: LGHNA, YSLEER. CDR3 in DNA: TGCGCCAGCAGCCAAGATAGAGGCCGACGTTCCTCCTACAATGAGCAGTTCTTC. Amino acid sequence: CASSQDRGRRSSYNEQFF.

This clone was counted a few times. The chain links TRBV5-6 to TRBJ1-5; maybe TRBD1 (5 bases). V lost 0 bases to trimming and J lost 3 bases, with 7 bases between them. The CDR3 has 14 amino acids. CDR1 SGHDT and CDR2 YYEEEE come from the germline V gene. CDR3 nucleotide sequence: TGTGCCAGCAGCTTGGCAGGGACCAATCAGCCCCAGCATTTT. Residues: CASSLAGTNQPQHF.

This chain connects TRBV29-1 to TRBJ1-1; the match to TRBD1 covers 9 bases. Germline V lookup: CDR1 SQVTM, CDR2 ANQGSEA. Losses at the gene ends were 8 bases for V and 6 bases for J; bases not matched to a gene: 7. The CDR3 consists of 12 residues. The CDR3 bases are TGCAGCCCCGCCACAGGGGGCCCTGAAGCTTTCTTT. Encoded protein: CSPATGGPEAFF.

The genes are TRBV19 and TRBJ2-1; no definite D call. The CDR3 covers 14 residues. The germline V and J ends were trimmed by 4 bases and 6 bases, with 13 bases remaining between them. Per germline, CDR1 LNHDA and CDR2 SQIVND (reference sequence). The CDR3 DNA reads TGTGCCAGTAGTACCCAGGATCCAAGCAATGAGCAGTTCTTC. This translates into CASSTQDPSNEQFF.

This chain joins TRBV28 and TRBJ2-1, with D possibly being TRBD2 (6 bases). Germline-derived CDR1 and CDR2 are MDHEN and SYDVKM. This CDR3 has 16 amino acids. V lost 6 bases and J 5 bases, leaving 20 bases between the germline ends. CDR3 residues: CASRGGSGLKNNEQFF. The CDR3 DNA sequence: TGTGCCAGCAGGGGGGGATCGGGACTCAAGAACAATGAGCAGTTCTTC.

V and J are TRBV24-1 and TRBJ1-5; D ambiguous. V was clipped by 0 bases and J by 4 bases, with 6 bases between them. Germline CDR1 and CDR2: KGHDR and SFDVKD. This CDR3 comprises 14 residues. CDR3 loop: CATSDLWVNQPQHF. Here the CDR3 DNA reads TGTGCCACCAGTGATTTGTGGGTTAATCAGCCCCAGCATTTT.

V is TRBV4-3 and J is TRBJ1-1; the D is unclear. This CDR3 region has 14 residues. Germline-derived CDR1 and CDR2 are LGHNA and YSLEER. Deletions cut 1 base from V and 1 base from J, with 7 bases between. The CDR3 region has the DNA TGCGCCAGCAGCCAAGTCGGAGGGAACACTGAAGCTTTCTTT. It translates to CASSQVGGNTEAFF.

This rearrangement joins TRBV14 to TRBJ2-1; D perhaps matches TRBD2 (5 bases). Per the germline V gene, CDR1 is SGHDN and CDR2 is FVKESK. V lost 1 base, J lost 6 bases, and 22 bases lay in between. This CDR3 comprises 18 residues. The CDR3 sequence is CASSQVGTRGRLTNEQFF. CDR3 nucleotides: TGTGCCAGCAGCCAAGTAGGCACTCGGGGAAGGCTGACCAATGAGCAGTTCTTC.

This clone was seen a single time. The gene calls are TRBV5-5 and TRBJ1-1, with 7 bases aligning to TRBD1. Trimming took 0 bases from V and 6 from J; bases not matched to a gene: 2. The germline V gene encodes CDR1 SGHKS and CDR2 YYEKEE (reference sequence). The CDR3 consists of 13 residues. The DNA of the CDR3 is TGTGCCAGCAGCTTGGGACAGGGACCTGAAGCTTTCTTT. It specifies CASSLGQGPEAFF.

V usage is TRBV27 and J usage is TRBJ2-5; D unresolved. The germline CDR1 and CDR2 sequences are MNHEY and SMNVEV (reference sequence). The ends were cut back, 6 bases at V and 5 bases at J, with 13 bases in the middle. This CDR3 spans 13 amino acids. CDR3 DNA: TGTGCCAGCAGGCCCCTCCTCGGTGAGACCCAGTACTTC. It encodes CASRPLLGETQYF.

The chain employs TRBV9 and TRBJ2-4; possibly TRBD2 for D (6 bases). This CDR3 has 13 residues. In germline, CDR1 is SGDLS, CDR2 YYNGEE. The V end was cut by 3 bases, the J end by 9 bases, with 13 bases between. The CDR3 nucleotides are TGTGCCAGCAGCGCCGGGCGGGACTCCATTCAGTACTTC. Protein: CASSAGRDSIQYF.

The chain is built from TRBV6-2 or TRBV6-3 and TRBJ1-5; no clear D gene. Germline V gene lookup returns CDR1 MNHEY and CDR2 SVGEGT. CDR3 length: 11 residues. V shed 4 bases and J shed 6 bases, with 4 bases lying between them. CDR3 DNA sequence: TGTGCCAGCAGTTCAGGTCAGCCCCAGCATTTT. Its translation: CASSSGQPQHF.

This sequence joins TRBV5-1 and TRBJ1-6; 7 positions match TRBD1. With V trimmed by 4 bases and J by 4 bases, 5 bases remained unmatched. Germline CDR1 and CDR2: SGHRS and YFSETQ. This CDR3 is built from 15 residues. In DNA, the CDR3 is TGCGCCAGCAGCCTGGAGGGACAGTATAATTCACCCCTCCACTTT. It yields the protein CASSLEGQYNSPLHF.

This rearrangement joins TRBV6-5 to TRBJ1-6, with D unclear. Germline CDR1 reads MNHEY; CDR2 reads SVGAGI. The CDR3 runs to 11 residues. Trimming removed 6 bases from V and 7 bases from J, with 4 bases in between. In DNA form, the CDR3 reads TGTGCCAGCAGGGGAAATTCACCCCTCCACTTT. It encodes CASRGNSPLHF.

The V call is TRBV2, the J call TRBJ1-2; weak D call: TRBD1 (5 bases). V lost 4 bases, J lost 0 bases, and 9 bases lay in between. This CDR3 spans 14 amino acids. The V gene's germline CDR1 is SNHLY and CDR2 FYNNEI. The CDR3 loop is CASSGTPTNYGYTF. The CDR3, as DNA: TGTGCCAGCAGTGGGACACCAACTAACTATGGCTACACCTTC.

The chain is built from TRBV7-2 and TRBJ1-6; perhaps TRBD1 as D (6 bases). Germline V gene data show CDR1 as SGHTA and CDR2 as FQGNSA. The CDR3 is 14 residues long. The V and J ends lost 3 bases and 9 bases respectively, with 12 bases between them. CDR3 nucleotide sequence: TGTGCCAGCAGCTTGGTCAGGGGTACTTCACCCCTCCACTTT. This codes for CASSLVRGTSPLHF.

The chain recombines TRBV3-1 (or the pseudogene TRBV3-2) with TRBJ1-2; 10 positions agree with TRBD1. The germline CDR1 and CDR2 sequences are LGHDT and YNNKEL (reference sequence). The CDR3 has 16 amino acids. Germline trimming cut 0 bases from V and 7 bases from J; bases unmatched to any gene: 8. The CDR3 here is CASSQDPGQGRSGYTF. The DNA for the CDR3 is TGTGCCAGCAGCCAAGATCCGGGACAGGGGAGGTCTGGCTACACCTTC.

The J gene is TRBJ1-2, the V gene TRBV18, with D perhaps matching TRBD1 (6 bases). CDR3 length equals 13 residues. The germline gives CDR1 KGHSH, CDR2 LQKENI. The V end was cut by 2 bases, the J end by 7 bases, with 11 bases between. In nucleotides, the CDR3 is TGTGCCAGCTCACCATACGAAGGGGGTGGCTACACCTTC. Translated, it gives CASSPYEGGGYTF.

This rearrangement joins TRBV5-1 to TRBJ2-5; D tentatively fits TRBD1 or TRBD2 (5 bases each). Looked up from germline, CDR1 is SGHRS and CDR2 is YFSETQ. V lost 4 bases, J lost 5 bases, and 15 bases lay in between. This CDR3 is 14 amino acids long. CDR3 DNA sequence: TGCGCCAGCAGCCCGGGACCGCCTCCCGAGACCCAGTACTTC. Its translation: CASSPGPPPETQYF.

The chain carries TRBV5-1 and TRBJ2-1, with D possibly TRBD1 on 6 matching bases. The CDR3 has 15 amino acids. Looked up from germline, CDR1 is SGHRS and CDR2 is YFSETQ. The V end lost 0 bases, the J end lost 1 base, and 8 bases lay between the germline ends. CDR3 in amino acids: CASSLGDRSYNEQFF. The CDR3, as DNA: TGCGCCAGCAGCTTGGGAGACAGGTCCTACAATGAGCAGTTCTTC. The whole variable domain, remainder taken from reference TRBV5-1 and TRBJ2-1, is KAGVTQTPRYLIKTRGQQVTLSCSPISGHRSVSWYQQTPGQGLQFLFEYFSETQRNKGNFPGRFSGRQFSNSRSEMNVSTLELGDSALYLCASSLGDRSYNEQFFGPGTRLTVL.

This clone was seen just once. The chain combines TRBV6-2 or TRBV6-3 with TRBJ2-5; D call uncertain. Germline V gene lookup returns CDR1 MNHEY and CDR2 SVGEGT. Trimming removed 2 bases at V and 1 base at J, with 2 bases between. CDR3 length: 12 residues. CDR3 DNA sequence: TGTGCCAGCAGTTACACCCAAGAGACCCAGTACTTC. This codes for CASSYTQETQYF.

The J gene is TRBJ1-1, the V gene TRBV18; D perhaps matches TRBD1 (5 bases). The V end was cut by 0 bases, the J end by 0 bases, with 8 bases between. This CDR3 has 15 amino acids. CDR1 KGHSH and CDR2 LQKENI come from the germline V gene. The CDR3 reads CASSPPGGMNTEAFF. The CDR3, as DNA: TGTGCCAGCTCACCACCGGGGGGGATGAACACTGAAGCTTTCTTT.

J is TRBJ2-3 and V is TRBV13; 15 bases line up with TRBD2. Trimming at V came to 4 bases and at J to 2 bases, leaving 7 bases not matched to a gene. The CDR3 runs to 18 residues. Germline lookup yields CDR1 PRHDT and CDR2 FYEKMQ (reference sequence). The CDR3 here is CASSSSGLAGGSTDTQYF. The CDR3 region has the DNA TGTGCCAGCAGCTCCTCGGGACTAGCGGGGGGATCCACAGATACGCAGTATTTT.